This T cell receptor (beta chain) was sequenced for a study of Tregs in tolerant kidney transplant recipients (dated by TCRdb to about 2019). Notes on the research overall: TCRbeta sequencing was used in the study to identify donor-specific regulatory T cells before combined kidney and bone marrow transplantation, and the identified cells were then tracked after transplant.

Genomic DNA was extracted from sorted cells with the QIAGEN DNeasy Blood and Tissue Kit for TCRbeta CDR3 sequencing. High-throughput TCRbeta CDR3 sequencing was carried out commercially through immunoSEQ, with PCR amplification with bias correction and internal controls included. On the authors' methods: Unique productive TCRbeta sequences were defined by CDR3 nucleotide sequence when primers matched and otherwise by CDR3 amino acid sequence together with Vbeta and Jbeta genes. To correct for sorting error, sequences found in more than one sorted population at a frequency ratio of 2:1 or less were discarded, and the remaining shared sequences were assigned to the population with the higher frequency. A sequence was defined as donor-reactive if the sequence was expanded at least 5-fold in CFSE-low cells compared with unstimulated cells and had a frequency of at least 0.01% in CFSE-low cells. Jensen-Shannon divergence, calculated on the top 100 TCRbeta sequences ranked by frequency, was used to quantify repertoire divergence. For samples with multiple sequencing runs, sorting error was corrected in each run separately before the runs were combined. Held by TCRdb, this immuneACCESS table contains in-frame sequences only and omits some clones. Under half of the omission traces to an unresolved V gene where checked; the cause of the rest is unknown. V and J calls plus clone size are reproduced from that table; the DNA served to infer D and trimming. The table for this sample lists roughly 54,000 clones; approximately 89% of them were counted only once. Together, the top ten hold roughly a sixth of the sample.

What the research found in general, with its limitations: For some patients, the PCR primers changed as time went on, which meant samples from those patients could not be compared with one another at the nucleotide level. The most biologically relevant and donor-specific TCRbeta repertoire appeared to be identified by expanding Tregs with activated donor B cells. Because only a small number of patients were included, the study had limitations, and the results will need to be validated in larger populations as well as under other immunosuppression protocols. In tolerant patients, the expansion of donor-specific Tregs was greater than global Treg expansion, suggesting that the expansion was antigen-driven rather than nonspecific. Although technical replication error seemed to be minimal, the question of biological reproducibility was not addressed directly.

Note on this clone: Its antigen remains unidentified. Per-base qualities were not stored, and no clone one base away is much larger.

V is shortened by 2 bases, J by 0 bases, and the region joining them spans 5 bases. Via the germline V gene (reference sequence), CDR1 is LNHDA and CDR2 SQIVND. The CDR3 has 15 amino acids, counting the end cysteine and phenylalanine. The sequence is cut down to CDR3 DNA, 45 bases in frame from base 1. Related donors were used in the transplants with nonmyeloablative bone marrow transplantation, and mixed chimerism was transient in the human trials. Unstimulated Tregs (CD4+CD25+CD127-), CD4+ non-Tregs (CD4+CD25-), CD4 and CD8 cells were FACS-sorted from thawed PBMCs. The patients were a few recipients of combined kidney and bone marrow transplants from the ITN036ST trial, and samples were available only from these trial subjects. Healthy control blood was processed by Ficoll density gradient to PBMCs and cryopreserved; patient PBMCs were collected before and after transplant.

The chain is encoded by TRBV19 joined to TRBJ2-6, with the D gene call left open. Sequences were derived from CD8+ T cells from blood (PBMCs), sampled 12 months after the transplant. The receptor was isolated from a human patient who received a combined kidney and bone marrow transplant. Following transplantation, T cells from the graft donor may be among those present. The CDR3 protein is CASSIQISGANVLTF. The sequenced DNA is TGTGCCAGTAGTATACAGATCTCTGGGGCCAACGTCCTGACTTTC. Extended through the reference TRBV19 and TRBJ2-6 proteins, this CDR3 yields the full variable domain: DGGITQSPKYLFRKEGQNVTLSCEQNLNHDAMYWYRQDPGQGLRLIYYSQIVNDFQKGDIAEGYSVSREKKESFPLTVTSAQKNPTAFYLCASSIQISGANVLTFGAGSRLTVL.